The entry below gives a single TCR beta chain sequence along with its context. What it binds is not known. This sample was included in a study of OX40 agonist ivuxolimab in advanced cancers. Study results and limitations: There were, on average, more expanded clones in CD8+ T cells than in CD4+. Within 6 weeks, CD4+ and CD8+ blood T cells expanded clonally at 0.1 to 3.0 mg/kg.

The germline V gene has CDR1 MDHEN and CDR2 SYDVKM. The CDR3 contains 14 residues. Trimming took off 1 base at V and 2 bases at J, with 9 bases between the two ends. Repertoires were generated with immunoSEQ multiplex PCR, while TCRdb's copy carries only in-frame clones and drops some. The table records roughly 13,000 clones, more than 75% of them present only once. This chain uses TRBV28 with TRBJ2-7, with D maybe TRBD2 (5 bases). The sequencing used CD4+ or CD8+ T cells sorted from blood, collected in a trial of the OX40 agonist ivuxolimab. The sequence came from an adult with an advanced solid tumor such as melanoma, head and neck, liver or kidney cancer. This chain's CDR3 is CASSLYEGTYEQYF. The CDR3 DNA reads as TGTGCCAGCAGTTTATACGAGGGAACCTACGAGCAGTACTTC. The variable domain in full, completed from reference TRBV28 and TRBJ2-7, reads DVKVTQSSRYLVKRTGEKVFLECVQDMDHENMFWYRQDPGLGLRLIYFSYDVKMKEKGDIPEGYSVSREKKERFSLILESASTNQTSMYLCASSLYEGTYEQYFGPGTRLTVT.